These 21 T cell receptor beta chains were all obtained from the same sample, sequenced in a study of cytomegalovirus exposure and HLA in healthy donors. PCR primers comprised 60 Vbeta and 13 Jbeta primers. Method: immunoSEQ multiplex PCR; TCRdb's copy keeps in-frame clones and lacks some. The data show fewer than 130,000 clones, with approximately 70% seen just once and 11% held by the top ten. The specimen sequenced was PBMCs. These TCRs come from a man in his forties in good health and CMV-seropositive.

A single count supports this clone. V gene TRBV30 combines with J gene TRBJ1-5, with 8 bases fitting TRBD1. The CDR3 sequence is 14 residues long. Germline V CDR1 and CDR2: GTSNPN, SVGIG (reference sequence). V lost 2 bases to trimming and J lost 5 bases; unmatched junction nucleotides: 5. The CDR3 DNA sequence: TGTGCCTGGAGTACTACAGGGGGTGATCAGCCCCAGCATTTT. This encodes CAWSTTGGDQPQHF.

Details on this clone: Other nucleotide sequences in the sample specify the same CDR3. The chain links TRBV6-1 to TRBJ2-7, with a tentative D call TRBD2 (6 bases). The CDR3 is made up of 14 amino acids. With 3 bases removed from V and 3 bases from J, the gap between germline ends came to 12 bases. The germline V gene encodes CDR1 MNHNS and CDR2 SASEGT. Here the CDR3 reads CASSEGGNNYEQYV. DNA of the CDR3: TGTGCCAGCAGTGAGGGCGGGAATAACTACGAGCAGTACGTC.

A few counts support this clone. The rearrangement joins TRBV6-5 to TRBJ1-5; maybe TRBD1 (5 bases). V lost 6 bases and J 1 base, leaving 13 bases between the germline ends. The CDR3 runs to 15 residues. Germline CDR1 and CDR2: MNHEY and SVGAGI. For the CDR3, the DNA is TGTGCCAGCAGAGTCGGGGGATCGAGCAATCAGCCCCAGCATTTT. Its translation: CASRVGGSSNQPQHF.

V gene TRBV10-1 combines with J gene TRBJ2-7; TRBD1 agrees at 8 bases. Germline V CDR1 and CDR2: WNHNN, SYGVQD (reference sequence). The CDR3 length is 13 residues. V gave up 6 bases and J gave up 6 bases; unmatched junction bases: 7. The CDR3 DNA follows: TGCGCCAGCAGCTCAGGACAGGGCATCGAGCAGTACTTC. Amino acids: CASSSGQGIEQYF.

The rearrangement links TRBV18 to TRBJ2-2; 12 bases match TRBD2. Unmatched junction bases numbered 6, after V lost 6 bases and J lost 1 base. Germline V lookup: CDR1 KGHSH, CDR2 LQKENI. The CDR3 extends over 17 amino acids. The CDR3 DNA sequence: TGTGCCAGCTCGCCAAGGGGACTAGCGGGGAACACCGGGGAGCTGTTTTTT. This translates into CASSPRGLAGNTGELFF.

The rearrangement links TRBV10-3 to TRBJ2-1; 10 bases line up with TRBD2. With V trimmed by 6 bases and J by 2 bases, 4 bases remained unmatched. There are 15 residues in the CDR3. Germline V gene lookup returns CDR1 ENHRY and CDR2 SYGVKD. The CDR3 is CAIRKGLAAYNEQFF. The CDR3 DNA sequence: TGTGCCATCAGGAAAGGACTAGCGGCCTACAATGAGCAGTTCTTC.

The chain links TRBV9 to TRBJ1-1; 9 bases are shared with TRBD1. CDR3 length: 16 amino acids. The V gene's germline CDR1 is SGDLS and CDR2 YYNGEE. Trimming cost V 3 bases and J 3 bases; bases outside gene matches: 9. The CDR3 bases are TGTGCCAGCAGCGCCCGGACAGGGGAGATTGACACTGAAGCTTTCTTT. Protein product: CASSARTGEIDTEAFF.

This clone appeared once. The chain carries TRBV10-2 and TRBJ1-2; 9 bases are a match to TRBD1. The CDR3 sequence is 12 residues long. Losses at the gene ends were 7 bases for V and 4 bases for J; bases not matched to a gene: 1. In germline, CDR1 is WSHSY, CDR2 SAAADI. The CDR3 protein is CASTGQGYGYTF. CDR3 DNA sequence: TGCGCCAGCACGGGACAGGGCTATGGCTACACCTTC.

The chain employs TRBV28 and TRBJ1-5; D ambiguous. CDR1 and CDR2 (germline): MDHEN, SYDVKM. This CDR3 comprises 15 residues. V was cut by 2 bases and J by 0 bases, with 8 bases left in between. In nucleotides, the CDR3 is TGTGCCAGCAGTTTAGGCGGTTCTAGCAATCAGCCCCAGCATTTT. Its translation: CASSLGGSSNQPQHF.

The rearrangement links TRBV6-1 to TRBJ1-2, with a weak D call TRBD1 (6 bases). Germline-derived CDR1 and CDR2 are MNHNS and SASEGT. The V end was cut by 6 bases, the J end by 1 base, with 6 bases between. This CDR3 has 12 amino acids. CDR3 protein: CASRDSNYGYTF. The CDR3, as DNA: TGTGCCAGCAGGGACAGTAACTATGGCTACACCTTC.

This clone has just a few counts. The CDR3 here is CASSRTGSSGNTIYF. The CDR3, as DNA: TGTGCCAGCAGTAGGACAGGGAGCTCTGGAAACACCATATATTTT. J is TRBJ1-3 and V is TRBV6-6, with TRBD1 matching 8 bases. Germline CDR1 and CDR2: MNHNY and SVGAGI (reference sequence). Trimming at V came to 5 bases and at J to 0 bases, leaving 3 bases not matched to a gene. CDR3 length: 15 residues.

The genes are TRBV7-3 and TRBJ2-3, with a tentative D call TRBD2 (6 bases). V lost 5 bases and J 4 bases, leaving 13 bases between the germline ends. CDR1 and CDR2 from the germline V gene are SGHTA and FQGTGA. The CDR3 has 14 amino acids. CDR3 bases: TGTGCCAGCAGCACCGGACGCGGGGCAGATACGCAGTATTTT. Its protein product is CASSTGRGADTQYF. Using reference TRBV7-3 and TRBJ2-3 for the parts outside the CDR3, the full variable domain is GAGVSQTPSNKVTEKGKYVELRCDPISGHTALYWYRQSLGQGPEFLIYFQGTGAADDSGLPNDRFFAVRPEGSVSTLKIQRTERGDSAVYLCASSTGRGADTQYFGPGTRLTVL.

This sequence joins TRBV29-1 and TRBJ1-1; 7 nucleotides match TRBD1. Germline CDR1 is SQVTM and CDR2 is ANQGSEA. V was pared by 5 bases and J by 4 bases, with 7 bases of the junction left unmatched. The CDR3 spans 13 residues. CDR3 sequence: CSVPGGTATEAFF. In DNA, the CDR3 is TGCAGCGTTCCGGGAGGGACAGCCACTGAAGCTTTCTTT.

CDR3 coding DNA: TGTGCCTGGAGCGACAGGGGAATGTCCTACGAGCAGTACTTC. This encodes CAWSDRGMSYEQYF. The chain joins TRBV30 to TRBJ2-7; the match to TRBD1 covers 8 bases. CDR1 is GTSNPN and CDR2 is SVGIG in the germline V gene (reference sequence). J lost 1 base, V lost 3 bases, and 5 bases had no gene match. The CDR3 length is 14 residues.

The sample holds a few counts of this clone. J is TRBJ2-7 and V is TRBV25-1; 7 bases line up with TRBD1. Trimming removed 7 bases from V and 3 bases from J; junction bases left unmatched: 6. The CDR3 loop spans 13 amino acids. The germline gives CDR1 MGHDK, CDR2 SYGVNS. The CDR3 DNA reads TGTGCCAGCACTGGGACAGATCGCTACGAGCAGTACTTC. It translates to CASTGTDRYEQYF.

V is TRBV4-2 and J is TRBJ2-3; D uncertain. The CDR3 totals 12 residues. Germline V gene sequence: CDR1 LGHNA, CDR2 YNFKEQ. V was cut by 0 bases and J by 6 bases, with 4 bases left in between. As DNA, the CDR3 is TGTGCCAGCAGCCAAGAACGGGATACGCAGTATTTT. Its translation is CASSQERDTQYF.

The chain's CDR3 is CASSWTTNTEAFF. CDR3 coding DNA: TGTGCCAGCAGCTGGACAACGAACACTGAAGCTTTCTTT. The V gene is TRBV7-2, the J gene TRBJ1-1; D is perhaps TRBD1 (5 bases). This CDR3 has 13 amino acids. Trimming removed 4 bases from V and 1 base from J, with 7 bases in between. Per the germline V gene, CDR1 is SGHTA and CDR2 is FQGNSA.

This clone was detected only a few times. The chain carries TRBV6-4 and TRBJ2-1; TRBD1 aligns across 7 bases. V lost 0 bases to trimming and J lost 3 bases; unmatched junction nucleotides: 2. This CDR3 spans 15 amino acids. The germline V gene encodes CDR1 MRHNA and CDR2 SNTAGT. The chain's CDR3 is CASSDSPGGYNEQFF. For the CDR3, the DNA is TGTGCCAGCAGTGACTCCCCAGGGGGCTACAATGAGCAGTTCTTC.

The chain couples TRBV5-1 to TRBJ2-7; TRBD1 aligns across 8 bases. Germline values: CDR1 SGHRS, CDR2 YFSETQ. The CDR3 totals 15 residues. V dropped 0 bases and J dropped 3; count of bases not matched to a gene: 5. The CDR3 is CASSLGGTGFYEQYF. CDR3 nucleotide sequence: TGCGCCAGCAGCTTGGGTGGGACAGGATTCTACGAGCAGTACTTC.

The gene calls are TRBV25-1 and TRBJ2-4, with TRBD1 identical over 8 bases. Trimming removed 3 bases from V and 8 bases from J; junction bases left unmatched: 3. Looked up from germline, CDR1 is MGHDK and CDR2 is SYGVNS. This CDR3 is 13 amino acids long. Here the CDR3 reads CASSETGEDIQYF. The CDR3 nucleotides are TGTGCCAGCAGTGAGACAGGGGAGGACATTCAGTACTTC.

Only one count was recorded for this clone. The CDR3 coding sequence is TGCGCCAGCAGCTTGGTAGGGGGTCGATCGAATGAGCAGTTCTTC. This encodes CASSLVGGRSNEQFF. The V and J genes are TRBV5-1 and TRBJ2-1, with D possibly matching TRBD1 (6 bases). The V and J ends lost 0 bases and 7 bases respectively, with 14 bases between them. The CDR3 totals 15 residues. Germline V CDR1 and CDR2: SGHRS, YFSETQ.